Sequencing of this T cell receptor beta chain was carried out in a study of cytomegalovirus exposure and HLA in healthy donors. Across the study: HLA-typed donors were the source of about 81 million unique TCRs held in an early data release. General observations from the study: According to a later analysis, most TCR beta chains associated with CMV appeared HLA-restricted. Common viral pathogens (according to a later analysis) appeared linked to several of the most significant clusters. In vitro confirmation showed three CMV-associated chains to be CMV antigen specific.

Germline values: CDR1 SGHRS, CDR2 YFSETQ. There are 15 residues in the CDR3. V shed 3 bases, J shed 2 bases, and the junction held 3 bases outside the gene matches. Points on this clone: Its antigen is currently unknown.

It was with 60 Vbeta and 13 Jbeta primers that the PCR ran. Generated by immunoSEQ multiplex PCR, the TCRdb table keeps only in-frame clones and is missing some. The sample has roughly 80,000 clones, about four fifths seen once; the top ten hold under 2%. What was sequenced was PBMCs. The chain employs TRBV5-1 and TRBJ2-7, with 12 bases identical to TRBD2. The sequence derives from a woman aged 25 to 39 in good health and CMV-seronegative. CDR3 region: CASSSGLAGPYEQYF. The CDR3 bases are TGCGCCAGCAGCTCCGGACTAGCGGGACCCTACGAGCAGTACTTC.